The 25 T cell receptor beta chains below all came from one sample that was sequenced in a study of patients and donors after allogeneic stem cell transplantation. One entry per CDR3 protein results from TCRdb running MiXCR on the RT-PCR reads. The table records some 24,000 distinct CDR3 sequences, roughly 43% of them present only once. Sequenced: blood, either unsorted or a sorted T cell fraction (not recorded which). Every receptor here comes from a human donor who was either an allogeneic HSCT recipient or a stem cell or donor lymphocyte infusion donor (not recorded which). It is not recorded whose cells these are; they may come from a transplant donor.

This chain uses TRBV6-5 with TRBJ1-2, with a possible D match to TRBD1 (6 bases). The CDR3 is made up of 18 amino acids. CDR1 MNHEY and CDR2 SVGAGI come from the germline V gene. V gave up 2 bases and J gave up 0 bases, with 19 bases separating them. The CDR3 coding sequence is TGTGCCAGCAGTTACGCCGTATACCCAAGGACAGCTAACTATGGCTACACCTTC. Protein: CASSYAVYPRTANYGYTF.

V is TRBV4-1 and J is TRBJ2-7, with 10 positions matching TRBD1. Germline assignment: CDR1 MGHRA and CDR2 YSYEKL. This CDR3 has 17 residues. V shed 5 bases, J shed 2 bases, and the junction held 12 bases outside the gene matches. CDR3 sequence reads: CASSFYGGDRGPYEQYF. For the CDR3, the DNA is TGCGCCAGCAGCTTTTATGGCGGGGACAGGGGACCCTACGAGCAGTACTTC.

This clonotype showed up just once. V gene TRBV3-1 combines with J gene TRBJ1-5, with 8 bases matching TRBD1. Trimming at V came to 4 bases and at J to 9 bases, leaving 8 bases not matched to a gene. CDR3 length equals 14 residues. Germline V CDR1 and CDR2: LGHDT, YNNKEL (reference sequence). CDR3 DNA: TGTGCCAGCAGCCGGGACAGGATAGGAGGGCCCCAGCATTTT. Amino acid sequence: CASSRDRIGGPQHF.

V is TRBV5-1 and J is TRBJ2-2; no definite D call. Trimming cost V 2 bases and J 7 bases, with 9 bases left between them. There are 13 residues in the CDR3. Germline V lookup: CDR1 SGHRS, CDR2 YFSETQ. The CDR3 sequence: CASSLVGFGELFF. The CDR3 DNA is TGCGCCAGCAGCTTAGTGGGATTCGGGGAGCTGTTTTTT.

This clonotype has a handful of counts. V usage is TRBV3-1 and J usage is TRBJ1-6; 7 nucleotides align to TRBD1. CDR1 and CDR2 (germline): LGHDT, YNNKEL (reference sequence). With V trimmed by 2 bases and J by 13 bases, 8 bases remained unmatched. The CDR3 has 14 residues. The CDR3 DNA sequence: TGTGCCAGCAGCCAAACCTACCAGGGGGTGCCCCTCCACTTT. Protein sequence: CASSQTYQGVPLHF.

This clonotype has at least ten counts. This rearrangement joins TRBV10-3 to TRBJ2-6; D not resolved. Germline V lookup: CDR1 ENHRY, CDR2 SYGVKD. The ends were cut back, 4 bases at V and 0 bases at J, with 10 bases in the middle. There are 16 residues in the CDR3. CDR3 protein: CAISVTQLSGANVLTF. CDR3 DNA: TGTGCCATCAGTGTTACACAGCTCTCTGGGGCCAACGTCCTGACTTTC.

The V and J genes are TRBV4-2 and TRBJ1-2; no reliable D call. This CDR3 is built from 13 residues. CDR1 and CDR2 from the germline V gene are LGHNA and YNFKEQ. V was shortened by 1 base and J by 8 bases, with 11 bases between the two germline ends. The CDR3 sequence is CASSQGRWGGYTF. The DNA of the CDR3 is TGTGCCAGCAGCCAAGGGAGATGGGGAGGCTACACCTTC.

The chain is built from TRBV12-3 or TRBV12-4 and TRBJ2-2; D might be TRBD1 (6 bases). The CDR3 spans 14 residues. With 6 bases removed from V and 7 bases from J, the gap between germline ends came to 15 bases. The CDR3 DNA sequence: TGTGCCAGCAGCACCCGGACAGCCAGCGGGGAGCTGTTTTTT. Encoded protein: CASSTRTASGELFF.

The DNA of the CDR3 is TGTGCCAGCAGTGAATCTAGCGTGATGACCTACGAGCAGTACTTC. It encodes CASSESSVMTYEQYF. The genes are TRBV25-1 and TRBJ2-7, with TRBD2 as a possible D gene (6 bases). V was pared by 1 base and J by 2 bases, with 12 bases between. The CDR3 spans 15 residues. CDR1 and CDR2 from the germline V gene are MGHDK and SYGVNS.

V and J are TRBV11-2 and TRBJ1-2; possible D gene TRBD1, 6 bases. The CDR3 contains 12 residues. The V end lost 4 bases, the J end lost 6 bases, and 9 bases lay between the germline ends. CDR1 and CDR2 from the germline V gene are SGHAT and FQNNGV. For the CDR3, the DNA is TGTGCCAGCAGCTCTTACAGGGATGGCTACACCTTC. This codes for CASSSYRDGYTF.

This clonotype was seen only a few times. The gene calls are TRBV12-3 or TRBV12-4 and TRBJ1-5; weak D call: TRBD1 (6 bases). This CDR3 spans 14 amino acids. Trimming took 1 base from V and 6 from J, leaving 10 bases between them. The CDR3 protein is CASSLGTARQPQHF. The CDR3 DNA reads TGTGCCAGCAGTTTAGGGACAGCCCGTCAGCCCCAGCATTTT.

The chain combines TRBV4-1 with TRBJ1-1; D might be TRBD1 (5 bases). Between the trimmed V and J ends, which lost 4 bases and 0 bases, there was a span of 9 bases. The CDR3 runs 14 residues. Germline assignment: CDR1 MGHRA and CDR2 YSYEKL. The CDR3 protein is CASSRQGVNTEAFF. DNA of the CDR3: TGCGCCAGCAGCCGGCAAGGGGTGAACACTGAAGCTTTCTTT.

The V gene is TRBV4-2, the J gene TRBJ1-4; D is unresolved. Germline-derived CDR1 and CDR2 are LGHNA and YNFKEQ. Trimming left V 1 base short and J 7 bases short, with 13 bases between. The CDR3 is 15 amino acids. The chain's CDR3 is CASSQAWRQVEKLFF. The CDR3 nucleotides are TGTGCCAGCAGCCAAGCTTGGCGGCAGGTTGAAAAACTGTTTTTT.

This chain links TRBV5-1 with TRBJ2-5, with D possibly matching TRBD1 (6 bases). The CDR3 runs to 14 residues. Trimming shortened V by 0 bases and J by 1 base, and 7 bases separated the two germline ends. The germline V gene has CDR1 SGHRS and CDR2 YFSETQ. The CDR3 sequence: CASSLGGGQETQYF. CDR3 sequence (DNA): TGCGCCAGCAGCTTGGGAGGGGGCCAAGAGACCCAGTACTTC.

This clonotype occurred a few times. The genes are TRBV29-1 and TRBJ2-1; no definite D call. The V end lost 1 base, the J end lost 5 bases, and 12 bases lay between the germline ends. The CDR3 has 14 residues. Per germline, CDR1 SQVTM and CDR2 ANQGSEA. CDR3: CSVEAGDGDNEQFF. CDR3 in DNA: TGCAGCGTTGAAGCTGGAGATGGGGACAATGAGCAGTTCTTC.

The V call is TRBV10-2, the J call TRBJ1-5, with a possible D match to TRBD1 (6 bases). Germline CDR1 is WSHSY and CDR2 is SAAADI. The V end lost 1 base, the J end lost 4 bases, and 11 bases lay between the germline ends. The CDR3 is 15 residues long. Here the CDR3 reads CASSEWAGVNQPQHF. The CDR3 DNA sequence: TGCGCCAGCAGTGAGTGGGCAGGGGTAAATCAGCCCCAGCATTTT.

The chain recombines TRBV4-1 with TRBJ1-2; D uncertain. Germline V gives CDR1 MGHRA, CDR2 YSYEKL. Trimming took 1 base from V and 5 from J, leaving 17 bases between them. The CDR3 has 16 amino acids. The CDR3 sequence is CASSQAPWGVIYGYTF. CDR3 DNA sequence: TGCGCCAGCAGCCAAGCCCCCTGGGGAGTTATTTATGGCTACACCTTC.

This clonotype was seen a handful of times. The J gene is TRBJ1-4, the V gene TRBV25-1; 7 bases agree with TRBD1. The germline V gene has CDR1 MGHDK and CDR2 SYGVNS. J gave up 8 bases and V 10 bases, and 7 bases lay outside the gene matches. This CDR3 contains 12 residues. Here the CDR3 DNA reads TGTGCCACTCCGACAGGGTGGGAAAAACTGTTTTTT. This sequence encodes CATPTGWEKLFF.

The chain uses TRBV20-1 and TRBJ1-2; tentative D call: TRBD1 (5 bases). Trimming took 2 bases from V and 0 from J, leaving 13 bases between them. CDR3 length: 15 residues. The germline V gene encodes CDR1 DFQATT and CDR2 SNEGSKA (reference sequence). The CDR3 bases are TGCAGTGCTAGATACGGGGCCACCTCTAACTATGGCTACACCTTC. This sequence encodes CSARYGATSNYGYTF.

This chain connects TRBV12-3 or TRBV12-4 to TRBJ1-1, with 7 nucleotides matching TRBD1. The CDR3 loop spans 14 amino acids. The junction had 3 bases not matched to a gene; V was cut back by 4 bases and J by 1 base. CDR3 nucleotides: TGTGCCAGCAGTTCGAACAGGGGGAACACTGAAGCTTTCTTT. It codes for CASSSNRGNTEAFF.

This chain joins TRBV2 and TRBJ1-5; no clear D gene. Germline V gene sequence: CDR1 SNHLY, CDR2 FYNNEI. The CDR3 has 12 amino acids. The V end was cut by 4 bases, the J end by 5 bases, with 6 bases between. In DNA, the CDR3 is TGTGCCAGCAGTGCAACATATCAGCCCCAGCATTTT. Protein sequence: CASSATYQPQHF.

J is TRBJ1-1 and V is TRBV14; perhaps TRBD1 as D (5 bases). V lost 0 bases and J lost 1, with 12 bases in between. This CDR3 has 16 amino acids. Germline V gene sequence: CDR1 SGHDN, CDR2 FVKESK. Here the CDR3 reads CASSQDWWGANTEAFF. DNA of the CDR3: TGTGCCAGCAGCCAAGATTGGTGGGGCGCGAACACTGAAGCTTTCTTT.

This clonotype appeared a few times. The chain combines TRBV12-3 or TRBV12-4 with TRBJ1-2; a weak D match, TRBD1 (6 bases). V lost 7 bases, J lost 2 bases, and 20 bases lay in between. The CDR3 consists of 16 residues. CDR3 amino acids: CASTRDIGGRNYGYTF. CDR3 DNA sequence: TGTGCCAGCACCCGGGATATCGGGGGGCGCAACTATGGCTACACCTTC.

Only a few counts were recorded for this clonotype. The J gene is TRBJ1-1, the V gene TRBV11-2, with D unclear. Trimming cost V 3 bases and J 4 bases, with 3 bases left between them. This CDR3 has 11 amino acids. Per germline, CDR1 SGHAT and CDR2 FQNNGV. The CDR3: CASSFGTEAFF. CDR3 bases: TGTGCCAGCAGCTTTGGCACTGAAGCTTTCTTT.

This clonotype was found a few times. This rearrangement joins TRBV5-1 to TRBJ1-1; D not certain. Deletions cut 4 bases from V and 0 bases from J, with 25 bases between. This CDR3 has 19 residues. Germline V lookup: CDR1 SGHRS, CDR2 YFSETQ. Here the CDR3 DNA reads TGCGCCAGCAGCACTTATTTCTTTGGTAGGGAAGTGATGAACACTGAAGCTTTCTTT. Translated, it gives CASSTYFFGREVMNTEAFF.